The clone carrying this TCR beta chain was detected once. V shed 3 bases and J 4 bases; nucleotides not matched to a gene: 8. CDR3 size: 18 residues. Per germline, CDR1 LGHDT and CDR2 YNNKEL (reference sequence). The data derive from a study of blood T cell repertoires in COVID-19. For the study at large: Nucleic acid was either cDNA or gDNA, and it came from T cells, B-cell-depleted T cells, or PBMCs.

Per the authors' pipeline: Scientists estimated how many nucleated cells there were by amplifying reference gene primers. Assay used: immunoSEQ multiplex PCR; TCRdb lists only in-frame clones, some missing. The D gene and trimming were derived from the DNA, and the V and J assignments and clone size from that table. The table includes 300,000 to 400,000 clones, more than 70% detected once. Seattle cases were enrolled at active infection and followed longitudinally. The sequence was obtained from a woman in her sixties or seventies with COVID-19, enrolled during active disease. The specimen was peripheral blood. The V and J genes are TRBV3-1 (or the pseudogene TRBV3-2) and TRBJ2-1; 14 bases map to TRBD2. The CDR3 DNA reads TGTGCCAGCAGCCAGGTTCCGGGACTAGCGGGAGTTTACAATGAGCAGTTCTTC. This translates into CASSQVPGLAGVYNEQFF.